The 18 T cell receptor beta chains given below trace back to one sample, sequenced in a study of Graves' ophthalmopathy and Graves' hyperthyroidism. As the template, RNA transcripts were used to amplify TCR beta CDR3 regions. Following a first-round RT-PCR that used HTBI primers, a second-round multiplex PCR was carried out. TCRdb re-analysed the multiplex PCR reads in MiXCR, keeping a single row per CDR3 protein. The table records hundreds of thousands of distinct CDR3 sequences, approximately 21% of them present only once. Material for sequencing was peripheral blood. These receptors were taken from a woman under 30 with stable Graves' hyperthyroidism. Some clones in this sample may be carry-over from other donors' samples.

This clonotype was counted a few times. This sequence joins TRBV6-5 and TRBJ1-1; possible D gene TRBD1, 5 bases. The V gene's germline CDR1 is MNHEY and CDR2 SVGAGI. CDR3 size: 12 residues. V dropped 4 bases and J dropped 9 bases, with 12 bases sitting between them. DNA for the CDR3: TGTGCCAGCAGTTCGCCTCCGGGACAAGCTTTCTTT. The encoded protein is CASSSPPGQAFF.

This clonotype was seen repeatedly, ten times or more. V is TRBV27 and J is TRBJ1-1; TRBD1 is a possible D gene (5 bases). The germline V gene encodes CDR1 MNHEY and CDR2 SMNVEV (reference sequence). Trimming stripped 3 bases from V and 6 bases from J, with 17 bases between. The CDR3 covers 15 residues. The CDR3 DNA sequence: TGTGCCAGCAGTTTGCAGGGAACCGGCCCACCTGAAGCTTTCTTT. Protein product: CASSLQGTGPPEAFF.

This clonotype was recorded at least ten times. The junction departs from germline at one end; a sequencing error may be responsible. This chain uses TRBV19 with TRBJ2-2, with TRBD1 as a possible D gene (7 bases). CDR3 length equals 16 residues. Per germline, CDR1 LNHDA and CDR2 SQIVND (reference sequence). The CDR3 here is CASTPSGGGGTGGLFF. The DNA of the CDR3 is TGTGCCAGTACCCCGTCAGGGGGTGGGGGCACCGGGGGGCTGTTTTTT.

This clonotype has a count of ten or more. This rearrangement joins TRBV15 to TRBJ2-5, with D uncertain. This CDR3 has 15 amino acids. Trimming shortened V by 0 bases and J by 1 base, and 9 bases separated the two germline ends. The germline V gene encodes CDR1 LNHNV and CDR2 YYDKDF (reference sequence). CDR3 region: CATSRDRPTQETQYF. CDR3 DNA sequence: TGTGCCACCAGCAGAGATAGACCCACCCAAGAGACCCAGTACTTC.

This clonotype was observed at least ten times. V is TRBV30 and J is TRBJ1-1; D is ambiguous. V gave up 7 bases and J gave up 1 base, with 13 bases separating them. CDR1 and CDR2 from the germline V gene are GTSNPN and SVGIG (reference sequence). This CDR3 contains 13 residues. The CDR3 loop is CASIWTENTEAFF. The CDR3 nucleotides are TGTGCCTCGATATGGACGGAGAACACTGAAGCTTTCTTT.

A remark on this clonotype: Given a much more abundant clone one base away, this may be a read error. J is TRBJ2-7 and V is TRBV10-3, with TRBD1 as a possible D gene (5 bases). The DNA end is a closer match to TRBJ2-1, so the J assignment may be wrong. The CDR3 consists of 15 residues. CDR1 is ENHRY, CDR2 SYGVKD, per germline. The CDR3: CAISESGDSLYEQFF. The CDR3 coding sequence is TGTGCCATCAGTGAGTCCGGTGACAGCCTTTACGAGCAGTTCTTC.

This clonotype was observed many times. V and J are TRBV5-1 and TRBJ1-6; D ambiguous. The V gene's germline CDR1 is SGHRS and CDR2 YFSETQ. The CDR3 covers 15 residues. V dropped 5 bases and J dropped 1 base, with 10 bases sitting between them. In nucleotides, the CDR3 is TGCGCCAGCAGTACCACTCGGTCCTATAATTCACCCCTCCACTTT. Translating gives CASSTTRSYNSPLHF.

This clonotype was found a few times. V gene TRBV20-1 combines with J gene TRBJ1-6; 8 bases line up with TRBD1. CDR3 size: 13 residues. Germline-derived CDR1 and CDR2 are DFQATT and SNEGSKA (reference sequence). V shed 6 bases, J shed 10 bases, and the junction held 8 bases outside the gene matches. Here the CDR3 DNA reads TGCAGTGCCCGACAGGGGATGTACTCACCCCTCCACTTT. Residues: CSARQGMYSPLHF.

This clonotype was observed many times. The junction and the germline gene differ at one end; a read error may be behind it. This chain links TRBV5-1 with TRBJ2-7, with TRBD1 matching over 7 bases. There are 14 residues in the CDR3. Looked up from germline, CDR1 is SGHRS and CDR2 is YFSETQ. CDR3 sequence (DNA): TGTGCCAGCAGCTCCGGGACAGACTCCTACGAGCAGTACTTC. This translates into CASSSGTDSYEQYF.

This clonotype came up a few times. This chain links TRBV4-1 with TRBJ1-6; weak D call: TRBD1 (5 bases). Trimming removed 0 bases from V and 0 bases from J, with 18 bases in between. Germline CDR1 and CDR2: MGHRA and YSYEKL. This CDR3 spans 20 amino acids. This CDR3 is CASSQDPSVPGSSYNSPLHF. CDR3 nucleotides: TGCGCCAGCAGCCAAGATCCTAGTGTCCCAGGGAGCTCCTATAATTCACCCCTCCACTTT.

As to this clonotype: Just one base apart from a much larger clone, this may be a read error. The rearrangement links TRBV6-1 to TRBJ2-7, with D unclear. CDR1 is MNHNS and CDR2 is SASEGT in the germline V gene. This CDR3 comprises 13 residues. The CDR3 region is CASSVLFTYEQCF. DNA of the CDR3: TGTGCCAGCAGTGTTTTGTTTACGTACGAGCAGTGCTTC.

The sample holds many counts of this clonotype. J is TRBJ1-2 and V is TRBV10-3; 7 bases map to TRBD1. The CDR3 is 15 residues long. J lost 2 bases, V lost 10 bases, and 13 bases had no gene match. Germline-derived CDR1 and CDR2 are ENHRY and SYGVKD. The CDR3 loop is CATLSYRGANYGYTF. The CDR3 DNA reads as TGTGCCACCCTCTCCTACAGGGGCGCGAACTATGGCTACACCTTC.

In this sample, this clonotype turned up many times. The chain couples TRBV12-3 or TRBV12-4 to TRBJ2-7; D possibly corresponds to TRBD1 (6 bases). V was clipped by 5 bases and J by 5 bases, with 13 bases between them. This CDR3 has 13 residues. The CDR3 DNA reads TGTGCCAGCAGTGAGGGACACCGCGACGAGCAGTACTTC. Protein: CASSEGHRDEQYF.

This clonotype was observed a handful of times. The J gene is TRBJ1-1, the V gene TRBV28, with D perhaps TRBD1 (6 bases). V was cut by 5 bases and J by 6 bases, with 16 bases left in between. Germline CDR1 reads MDHEN; CDR2 reads SYDVKM. The CDR3 sequence is 14 residues long. The CDR3 DNA sequence: TGTGCCAGCAGTCCCCCGCTTCGGACAGCTGAAGCTTTCTTT. It codes for CASSPPLRTAEAFF.

The chain links TRBV6-2 or TRBV6-3 to TRBJ1-5; D gene unclear. The CDR3 is 12 amino acids. V was clipped by 3 bases and J by 10 bases, with 10 bases between them. The germline gives CDR1 MNHEY, CDR2 SVGEGT. The CDR3 sequence: CASSYSLRPQHF. The CDR3 region has the DNA TGTGCCAGCAGTTATTCCTTAAGACCCCAGCATTTT.

This clonotype appeared many times. The chain links TRBV6-5 to TRBJ2-7; D perhaps matches TRBD1 (6 bases). The CDR3 is 14 residues long. Trimming stripped 7 bases from V and 2 bases from J, with 15 bases between. Germline loops: CDR1 MNHEY, CDR2 SVGAGI. The CDR3 reads CASKLDRKPYEQYF. The DNA for the CDR3 is TGTGCCAGCAAACTAGACAGGAAACCCTACGAGCAGTACTTC.

With respect to this clonotype: Since a much larger clone is just one base distant, this may be a read error. The CDR3 DNA reads TGTGCCATCAGCACAAAGACTAGTATTAAGGAGACCCAGTACTTC. This sequence encodes CAISTKTSIKETQYF. The V call is TRBV7-2, the J call TRBJ2-5; TRBD2 is a possible D gene (6 bases). This CDR3 has 15 residues. Per germline, CDR1 SGHTA and CDR2 FQGNSA.

This clonotype was detected many times. CDR3 sequence: CASSSTGSRQPQHF. Written as DNA, the CDR3 is TGTGCCAGCAGTAGTACAGGGAGCAGGCAGCCCCAGCATTTT. V and J are TRBV6-2 or TRBV6-3 and TRBJ1-5, with D possibly being TRBD1 (6 bases). Trimming shortened V by 5 bases and J by 7 bases, and 15 bases separated the two germline ends. The CDR3 has 14 residues. Germline CDR1 and CDR2: MNHEY and SVGEGT.